Given below is one TCR beta chain in context. The data are from a study of OX40 agonist ivuxolimab in advanced cancers. About the research overall: Dose-escalation cases comprised hepatocellular carcinoma, melanoma, renal cell or head and neck cancer.

The CDR3 totals 16 residues. J gave up 2 bases and V 3 bases, and 10 bases lay outside the gene matches. Germline V gene data show CDR1 as MDHEN and CDR2 as SYDVKM. Some clones are missing from TCRdb's copy, which holds only in-frame ones; the method was immunoSEQ multiplex PCR. This sample has about 89,000 clones, with 85% to 95% found just once. The sequences come from CD4+ or CD8+ T cells sorted from blood, collected in a trial of the OX40 agonist ivuxolimab. The chain links TRBV28 to TRBJ2-7; 7 nucleotides line up with TRBD1. This receptor was taken from an adult with an advanced solid tumor such as melanoma, head and neck, liver or kidney cancer. DNA for the CDR3: TGTGCCAGCAGTTTGCGTTCAGGGGGTTTAACCTACGAGCAGTACTTC. It specifies CASSLRSGGLTYEQYF. Variable domain in full (rest from reference TRBV28 and TRBJ2-7): DVKVTQSSRYLVKRTGEKVFLECVQDMDHENMFWYRQDPGLGLRLIYFSYDVKMKEKGDIPEGYSVSREKKERFSLILESASTNQTSMYLCASSLRSGGLTYEQYFGPGTRLTVT.